This T cell receptor beta chain stems from a study of blood T cell repertoires in COVID-19. CDR1 KGHSH and CDR2 LQKENI come from the germline V gene. The V and J ends lost 0 bases and 0 bases respectively, with 12 bases between them. This CDR3 comprises 16 residues. Clones were read by immunoSEQ multiplex PCR, and TCRdb kept only the in-frame ones, dropping some. Of roughly 38,000 clones listed, roughly nine tenths were seen once; the top ten hold 2% to 2.5%. This chain joins TRBV18 and TRBJ2-7; perhaps TRBD1 as D (7 bases). The receptor was isolated from a man aged 45-65 years with active COVID-19. The sequenced sample consisted of peripheral blood. DNA of the CDR3: TGTGCCAGCTCACCACCTAACAGGGGAGGCTCCTACGAGCAGTACTTC. Translating it yields CASSPPNRGGSYEQYF.